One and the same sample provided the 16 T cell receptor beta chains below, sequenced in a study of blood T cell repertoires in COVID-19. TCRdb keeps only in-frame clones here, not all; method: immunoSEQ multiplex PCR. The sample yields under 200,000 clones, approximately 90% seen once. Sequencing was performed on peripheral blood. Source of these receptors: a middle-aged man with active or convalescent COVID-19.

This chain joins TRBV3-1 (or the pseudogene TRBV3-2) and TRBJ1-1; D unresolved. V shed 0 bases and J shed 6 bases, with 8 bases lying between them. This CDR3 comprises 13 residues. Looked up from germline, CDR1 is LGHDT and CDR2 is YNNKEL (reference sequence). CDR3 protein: CASSQDSPAEAFF. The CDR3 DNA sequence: TGTGCCAGCAGCCAAGATAGTCCGGCTGAAGCTTTCTTT.

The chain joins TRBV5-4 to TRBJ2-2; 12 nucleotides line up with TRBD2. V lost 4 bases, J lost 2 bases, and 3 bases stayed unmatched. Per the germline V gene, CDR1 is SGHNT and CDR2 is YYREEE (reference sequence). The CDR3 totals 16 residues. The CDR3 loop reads CASSQGLAGNTGELFF. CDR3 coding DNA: TGTGCCAGCAGCCAGGGACTAGCGGGTAACACCGGGGAGCTGTTTTTT.

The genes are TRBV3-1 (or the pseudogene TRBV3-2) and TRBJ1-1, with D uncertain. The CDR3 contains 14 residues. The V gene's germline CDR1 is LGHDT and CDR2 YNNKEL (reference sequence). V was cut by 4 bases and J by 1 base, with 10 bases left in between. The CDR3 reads CASSPKTGNTEAFF. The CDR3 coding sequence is TGTGCCAGCAGCCCCAAGACGGGGAACACTGAAGCTTTCTTT.

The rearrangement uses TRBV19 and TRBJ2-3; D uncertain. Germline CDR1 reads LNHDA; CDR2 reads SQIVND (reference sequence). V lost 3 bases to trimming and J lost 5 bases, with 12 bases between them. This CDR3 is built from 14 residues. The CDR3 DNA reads TGTGCCAGTAGTATTGTGGCGGAAATAGATACGCAGTATTTT. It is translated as CASSIVAEIDTQYF.

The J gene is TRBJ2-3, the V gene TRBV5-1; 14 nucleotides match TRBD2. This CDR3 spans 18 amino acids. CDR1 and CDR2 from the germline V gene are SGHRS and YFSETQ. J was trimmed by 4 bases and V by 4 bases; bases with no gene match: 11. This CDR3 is CASSKGGTSGSSADTQYF. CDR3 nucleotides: TGCGCCAGCAGCAAGGGAGGGACTAGCGGGAGTAGCGCAGATACGCAGTATTTT.

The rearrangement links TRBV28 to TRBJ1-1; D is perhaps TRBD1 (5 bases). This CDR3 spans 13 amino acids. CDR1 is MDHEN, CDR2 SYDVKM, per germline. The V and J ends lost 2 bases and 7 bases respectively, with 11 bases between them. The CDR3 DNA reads TGTGCCAGCAGTTTAGGACAAGAGGATGAAGCTTTCTTT. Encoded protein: CASSLGQEDEAFF. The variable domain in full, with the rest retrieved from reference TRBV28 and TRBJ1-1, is DVKVTQSSRYLVKRTGEKVFLECVQDMDHENMFWYRQDPGLGLRLIYFSYDVKMKEKGDIPEGYSVSREKKERFSLILESASTNQTSMYLCASSLGQEDEAFFGQGTRLTVV.

In nucleotides, the CDR3 is TGTGCCAGCAGTTACAATCCAGGAACCCTGCGAGAGACCCAGTACTTC. Protein product: CASSYNPGTLRETQYF. The gene calls are TRBV6-6 and TRBJ2-5, with no clear D. Trimming removed 2 bases at V and 4 bases at J, with 17 bases between. Germline assignment: CDR1 MNHNY and CDR2 SVGAGI (reference sequence). The CDR3 spans 16 residues.

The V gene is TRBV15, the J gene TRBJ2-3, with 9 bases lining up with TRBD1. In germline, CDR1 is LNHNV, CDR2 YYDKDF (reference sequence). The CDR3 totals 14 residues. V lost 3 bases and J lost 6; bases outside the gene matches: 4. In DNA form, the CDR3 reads TGTGCCACCAGCAGTTTACAGGGGGCGGATACGCAGTATTTT. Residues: CATSSLQGADTQYF.

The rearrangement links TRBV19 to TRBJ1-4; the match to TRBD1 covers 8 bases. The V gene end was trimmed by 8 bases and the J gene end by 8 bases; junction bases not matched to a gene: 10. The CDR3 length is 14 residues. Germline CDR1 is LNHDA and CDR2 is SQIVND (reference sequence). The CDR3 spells CASDTGGVGEKLFF. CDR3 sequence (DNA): TGTGCCAGTGATACAGGGGGAGTTGGCGAAAAACTGTTTTTT.

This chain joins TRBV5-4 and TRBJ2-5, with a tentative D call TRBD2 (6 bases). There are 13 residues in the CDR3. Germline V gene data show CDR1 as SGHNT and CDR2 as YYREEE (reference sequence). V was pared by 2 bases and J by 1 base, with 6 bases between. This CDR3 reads CASSFGSQETQYF. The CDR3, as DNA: TGTGCCAGCAGCTTCGGGAGCCAAGAGACCCAGTACTTC.

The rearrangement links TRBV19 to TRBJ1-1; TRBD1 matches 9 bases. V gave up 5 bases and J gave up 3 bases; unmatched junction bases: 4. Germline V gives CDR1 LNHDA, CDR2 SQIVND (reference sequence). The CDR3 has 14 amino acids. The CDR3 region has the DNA TGTGCCAGTAGTCGACGGACAGGGGACACTGAAGCTTTCTTT. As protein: CASSRRTGDTEAFF. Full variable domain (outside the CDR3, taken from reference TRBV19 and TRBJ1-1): DGGITQSPKYLFRKEGQNVTLSCEQNLNHDAMYWYRQDPGQGLRLIYYSQIVNDFQKGDIAEGYSVSREKKESFPLTVTSAQKNPTAFYLCASSRRTGDTEAFFGQGTRLTVV.

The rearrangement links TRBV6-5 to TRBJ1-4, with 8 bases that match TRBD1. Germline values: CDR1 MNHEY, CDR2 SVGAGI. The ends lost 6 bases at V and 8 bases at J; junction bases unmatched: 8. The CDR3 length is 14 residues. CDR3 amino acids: CASRETGAGEKLFF. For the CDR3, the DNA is TGTGCCAGCAGAGAGACAGGGGCGGGGGAAAAACTGTTTTTT.

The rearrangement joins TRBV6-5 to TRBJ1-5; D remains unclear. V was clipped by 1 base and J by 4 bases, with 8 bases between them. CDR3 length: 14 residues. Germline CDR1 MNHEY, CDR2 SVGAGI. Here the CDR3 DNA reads TGTGCCAGCAGTTACTTTCCGGGAAATCAGCCCCAGCATTTT. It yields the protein CASSYFPGNQPQHF.

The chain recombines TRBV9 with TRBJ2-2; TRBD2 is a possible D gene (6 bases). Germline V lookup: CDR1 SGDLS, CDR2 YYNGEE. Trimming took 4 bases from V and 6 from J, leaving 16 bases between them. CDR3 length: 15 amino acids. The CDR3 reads CASSPSGDSAGELFF. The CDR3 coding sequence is TGTGCCAGCAGCCCCTCGGGGGACTCCGCCGGGGAGCTGTTTTTT. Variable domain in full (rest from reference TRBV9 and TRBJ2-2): DSGVTQTPKHLITATGQRVTLRCSPRSGDLSVYWYQQSLDQGLQFLIQYYNGEERAKGNILERFSAQQFPDLHSELNLSSLELGDSALYFCASSPSGDSAGELFFGEGSRLTVL.

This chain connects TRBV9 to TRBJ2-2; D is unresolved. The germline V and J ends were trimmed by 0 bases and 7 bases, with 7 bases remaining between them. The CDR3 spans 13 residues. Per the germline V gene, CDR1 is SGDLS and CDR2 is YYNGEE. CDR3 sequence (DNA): TGTGCCAGCAGCGTAGTCGAGTTCGGGGAGCTGTTTTTT. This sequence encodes CASSVVEFGELFF.

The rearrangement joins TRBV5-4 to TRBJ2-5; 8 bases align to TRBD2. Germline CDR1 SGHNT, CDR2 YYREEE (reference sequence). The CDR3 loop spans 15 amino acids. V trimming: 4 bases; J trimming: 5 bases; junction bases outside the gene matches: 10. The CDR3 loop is CASSPGDSGGETQYF. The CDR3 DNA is TGTGCCAGCAGCCCGGGGGACTCGGGAGGGGAGACCCAGTACTTC.